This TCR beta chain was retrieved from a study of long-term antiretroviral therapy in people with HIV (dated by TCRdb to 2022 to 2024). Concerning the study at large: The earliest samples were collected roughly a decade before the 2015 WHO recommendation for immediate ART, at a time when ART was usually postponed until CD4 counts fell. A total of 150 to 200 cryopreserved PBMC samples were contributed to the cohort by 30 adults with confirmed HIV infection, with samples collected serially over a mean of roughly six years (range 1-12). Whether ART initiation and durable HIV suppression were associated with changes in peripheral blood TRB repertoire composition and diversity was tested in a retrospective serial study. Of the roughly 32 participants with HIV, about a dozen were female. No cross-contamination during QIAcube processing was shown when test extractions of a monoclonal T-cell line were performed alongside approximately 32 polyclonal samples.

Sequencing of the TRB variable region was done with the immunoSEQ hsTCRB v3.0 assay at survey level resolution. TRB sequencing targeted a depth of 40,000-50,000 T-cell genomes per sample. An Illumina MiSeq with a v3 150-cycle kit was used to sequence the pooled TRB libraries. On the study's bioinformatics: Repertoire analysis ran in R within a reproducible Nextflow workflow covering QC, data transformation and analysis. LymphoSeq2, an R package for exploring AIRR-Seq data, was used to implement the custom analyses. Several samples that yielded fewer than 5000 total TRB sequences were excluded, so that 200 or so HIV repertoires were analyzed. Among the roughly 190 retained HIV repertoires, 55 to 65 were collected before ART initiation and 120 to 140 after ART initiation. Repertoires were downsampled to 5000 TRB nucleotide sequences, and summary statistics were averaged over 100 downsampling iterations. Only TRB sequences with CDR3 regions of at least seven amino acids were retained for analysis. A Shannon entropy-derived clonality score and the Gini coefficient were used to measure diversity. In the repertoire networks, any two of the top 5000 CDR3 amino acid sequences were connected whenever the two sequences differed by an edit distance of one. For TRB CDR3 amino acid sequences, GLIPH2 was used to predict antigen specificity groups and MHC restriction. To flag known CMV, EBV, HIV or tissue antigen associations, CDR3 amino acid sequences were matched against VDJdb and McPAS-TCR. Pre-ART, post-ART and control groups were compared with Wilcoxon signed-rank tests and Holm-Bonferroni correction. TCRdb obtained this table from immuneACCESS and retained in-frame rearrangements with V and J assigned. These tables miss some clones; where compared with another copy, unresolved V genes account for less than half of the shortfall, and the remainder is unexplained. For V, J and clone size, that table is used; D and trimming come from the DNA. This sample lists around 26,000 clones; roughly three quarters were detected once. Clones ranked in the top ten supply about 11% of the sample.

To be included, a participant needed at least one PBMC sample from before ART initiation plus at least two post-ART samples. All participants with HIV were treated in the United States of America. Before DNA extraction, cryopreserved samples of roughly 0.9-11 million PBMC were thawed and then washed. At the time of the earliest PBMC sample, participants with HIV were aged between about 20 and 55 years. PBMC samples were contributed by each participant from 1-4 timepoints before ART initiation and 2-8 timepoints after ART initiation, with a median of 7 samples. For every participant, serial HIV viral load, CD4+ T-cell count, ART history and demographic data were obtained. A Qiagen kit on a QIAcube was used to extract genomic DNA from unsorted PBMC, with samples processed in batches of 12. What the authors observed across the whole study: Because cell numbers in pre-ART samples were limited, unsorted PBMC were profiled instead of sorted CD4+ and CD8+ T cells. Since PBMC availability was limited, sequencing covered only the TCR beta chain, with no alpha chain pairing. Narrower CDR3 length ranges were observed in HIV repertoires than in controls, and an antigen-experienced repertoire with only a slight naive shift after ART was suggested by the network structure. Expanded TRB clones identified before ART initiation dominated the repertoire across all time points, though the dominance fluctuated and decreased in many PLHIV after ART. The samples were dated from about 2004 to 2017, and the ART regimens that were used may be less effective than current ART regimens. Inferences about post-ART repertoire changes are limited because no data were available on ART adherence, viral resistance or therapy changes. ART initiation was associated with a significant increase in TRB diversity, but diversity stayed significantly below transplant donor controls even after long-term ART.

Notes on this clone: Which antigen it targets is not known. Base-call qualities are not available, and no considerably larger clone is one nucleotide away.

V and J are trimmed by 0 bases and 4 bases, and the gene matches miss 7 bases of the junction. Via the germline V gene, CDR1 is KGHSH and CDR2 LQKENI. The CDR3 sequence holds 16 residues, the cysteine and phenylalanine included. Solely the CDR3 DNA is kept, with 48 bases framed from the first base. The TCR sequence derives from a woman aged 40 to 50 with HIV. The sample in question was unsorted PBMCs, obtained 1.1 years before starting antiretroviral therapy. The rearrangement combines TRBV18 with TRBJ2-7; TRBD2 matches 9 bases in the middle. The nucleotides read TGTGCCAGCTCACCACCCCGACTAGCGGAGGTATACGAGCAGTACTTC. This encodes CASSPPRLAEVYEQYF.